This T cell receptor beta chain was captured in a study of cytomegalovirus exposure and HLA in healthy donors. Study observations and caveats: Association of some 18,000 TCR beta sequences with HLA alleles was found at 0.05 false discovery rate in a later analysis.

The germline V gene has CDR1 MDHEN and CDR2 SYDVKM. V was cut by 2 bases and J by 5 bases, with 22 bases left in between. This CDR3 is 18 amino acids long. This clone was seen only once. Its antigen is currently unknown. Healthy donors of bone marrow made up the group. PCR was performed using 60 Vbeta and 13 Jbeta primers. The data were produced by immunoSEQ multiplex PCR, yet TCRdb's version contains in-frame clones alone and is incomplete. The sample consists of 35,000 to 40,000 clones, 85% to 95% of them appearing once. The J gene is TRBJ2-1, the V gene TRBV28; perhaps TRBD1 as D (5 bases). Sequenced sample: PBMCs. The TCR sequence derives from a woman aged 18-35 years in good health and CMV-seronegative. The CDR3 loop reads CASSLEQPDSGFHNEQFF. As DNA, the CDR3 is TGTGCCAGCAGTTTAGAGCAACCCGACAGTGGGTTCCACAATGAGCAGTTCTTC.